This T cell receptor beta chain was documented in a study of T cells in tumors after PD-1 blockade. Here immunoSEQ multiplex PCR was the method, and the copy in TCRdb shows in-frame clones only, minus some. The sample carries about 3,900 clones, about 67% recorded once. Broader study findings: Roughly 42% of tumor TCR clonotypes were also found in blood. Most post-therapy expanded exhausted CD8+ clones were new, undetected before treatment.

Germline CDR1 is MNHEY and CDR2 is SVGAGI. The CDR3 is 13 residues long. Between the trimmed V and J ends, which lost 6 bases and 3 bases, there was a span of 12 bases. A word on this clone: Its antigen is unidentified.

The sample here was tumor tissue, taken before anti-PD-1 treatment. The chain employs TRBV6-5 and TRBJ2-7, with D tentatively TRBD1 or TRBD2 (5 bases each). This clonotype was obtained from a human donor with basal cell carcinoma. The CDR3 reads CASRPQGDYEQYF. In DNA, the CDR3 is TGTGCCAGCAGGCCTCAGGGAGACTACGAGCAGTACTTC.